The entry that follows covers one T cell receptor (beta chain) sequence. This clonotype was detected ten times or more. No antigen is known for it. No base-level quality is on record; no much larger clone is a single base apart. The entry originates in a study of CD8 T cells in ankylosing spondylitis (dated by TCRdb to about 2017). In terms of the full investigation: T cell receptor beta repertoires were profiled in healthy donors and ankylosing spondylitis patients so that disease-linked TCR variants could be found. The full study cohort comprised around 25 ankylosing spondylitis patients and over a hundred healthy donors. Peripheral blood was sampled, and synovial fluid was additionally collected from ankylosing spondylitis patients. Overall study results and their limits: Some TCR beta motif variants had previously been reported in synovial fluid and blood of reactive arthritis patients, which suggested common disease-initiation mechanisms. Blood from ankylosing spondylitis patients appeared to be characterized by a TCR beta motif composed of 7 to 9 highly homologous amino acid variants. The disease-linked clones were reported to be significantly enriched in matched synovial fluid samples from ankylosing spondylitis patients. In peripheral blood, the disease-linked clones were found at relatively low frequencies and had a CD8+ phenotype.

For CDR1 and CDR2, the germline V gene lists MGHDK and SYGVNS. The junction carries 11 bases between V and J, which are trimmed by 9 bases and 3 bases respectively. Its CDR3 holds 13 amino acids, cysteine through phenylalanine. The sequence is cut down to CDR3 DNA, 39 bases in frame from base 1. Sequencing was carried out with an Illumina HiSeq 2500. Quantitative 5'-RACE with molecular barcodes was the method used to prepare the TCR beta libraries. The study's own analysis went as follows. Disease-linked TCR variants were identified with a new computational method built on a probabilistic model of VDJ rearrangement. The raw public reads went through TCRdb reprocessing: fastp at Q25, MiXCR clone calling, in-frame beta chains kept. CDR3 protein duplicates are merged, each entry listing the most common genes and DNA. The V and J calls, along with clone size, are taken from TCRdb and not from the paper's own processing. This sample gives some 130,000 distinct CDR3 sequences in total; 7.3% of them show up just once. The ten most abundant clones make up around 12% of the sample.

Recombination joined TRBV25-1 with TRBJ2-2; TRBD1 is possibly the D segment (5 matching bases). This TCR came from a female donor with ankylosing spondylitis or in good health (not recorded which). Material for sequencing was blood, either unsorted or a sorted T cell fraction (not recorded which). CDR3 loop: CASQGRDTGELFF. DNA sequence: TGTGCCAGTCAGGGTCGGGACACCGGGGAGCTGTTTTTT.